This TCR beta chain was identified during a study of radiotherapy plus CTLA-4 blockade in lung cancer. As for the study in general: Objective response was observed in about 19% of patients, and disease control in 31%.

With regard to this clone: Its antigen is not known.

The protocol was immunoSEQ multiplex PCR, while the TCRdb copy is restricted to in-frame clones and leaves out a portion. The sample records 100,000 to 150,000 clones, around 75% being singletons. Study observations and caveats: Early blood T cell clone dynamics, with interferon-beta, were reported to best predict response.

Germline V gives CDR1 SGHNT, CDR2 YYREEE (reference sequence). The CDR3 is 13 amino acids. Germline trimming cut 2 bases from V and 5 bases from J; bases unmatched to any gene: 0. This TCR was recovered from a human donor with non-small cell lung cancer who had a partial response to radiotherapy plus ipilimumab. The sample in question was peripheral blood, obtained from a patient treated with radiotherapy plus ipilimumab. The genes are TRBV5-4 and TRBJ2-5; 10 bases fit TRBD2. In nucleotides, the CDR3 is TGTGCCAGCAGCTTAGCGGGAGGGGAGACCCAGTACTTC. This encodes CASSLAGGETQYF.